A single TCR beta chain is shown here with its context. The sample originates from a study of T cells in tuberculosis. Profiled with immunoSEQ multiplex PCR; TCRdb holds only in-frame clones, not every one. The sample lists about 34,000 clones; 93% were seen once. The time point here: new active TB diagnosis, blood taken before or within 7 days of starting treatment. The CDR3 sequence is 15 residues long. From germline, CDR1 is SGHRS and CDR2 YFSETQ. Trimming left V 0 bases short and J 4 bases short, with 10 bases between. The receptor was derived from an adult with tuberculosis. V and J are TRBV5-1 and TRBJ2-2; tentatively, D is TRBD2 (5 bases). This specimen was PBMCs, taken at tuberculosis diagnosis. CDR3 in amino acids: CASSLGSDGTGELFF. The DNA of the CDR3 is TGCGCCAGCAGCTTGGGTAGCGACGGCACCGGGGAGCTGTTTTTT.